The entry below gives a single TCR beta chain sequence along with its context. Only in-frame clones appear in the TCRdb table, and some are missing; sequencing was by immunoSEQ multiplex PCR. The sample holds roughly 88,000 clones, 75% to 95% seen once. This specimen comes from a study of blood T cell repertoires in COVID-19. The CDR3 sequence is 19 residues long. The germline CDR1 and CDR2 sequences are LGHDT and YNNKEL (reference sequence). V was trimmed by 0 bases and J by 5 bases, leaving 22 bases between them. This receptor was identified in a woman aged 45 to 65 in a cohort sampled during active COVID-19. J is TRBJ1-4 and V is TRBV3-1 (or the pseudogene TRBV3-2), with a weak D call TRBD1 (6 bases). Sequencing was done on a sample of peripheral blood. The CDR3, as DNA: TGTGCCAGCAGCCAAGATATGGGGGGGCGAGTGTTTGAAAATGAAAAACTGTTTTTT. Encoded protein: CASSQDMGGRVFENEKLFF.